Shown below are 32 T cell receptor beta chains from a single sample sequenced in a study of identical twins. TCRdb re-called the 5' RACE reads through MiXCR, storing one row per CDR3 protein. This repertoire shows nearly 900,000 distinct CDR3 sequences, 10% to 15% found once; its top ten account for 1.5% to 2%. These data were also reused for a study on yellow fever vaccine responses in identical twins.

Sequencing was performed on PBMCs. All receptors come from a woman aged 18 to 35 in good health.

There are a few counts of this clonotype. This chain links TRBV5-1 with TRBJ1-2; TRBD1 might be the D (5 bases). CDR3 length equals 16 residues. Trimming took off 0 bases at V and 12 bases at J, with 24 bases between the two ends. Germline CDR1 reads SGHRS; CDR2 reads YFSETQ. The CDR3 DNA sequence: TGCGCCAGCAGCTTGGAAGTTTTGGGGGACGGGGACGAGAACACCTTC. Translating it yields CASSLEVLGDGDENTF.

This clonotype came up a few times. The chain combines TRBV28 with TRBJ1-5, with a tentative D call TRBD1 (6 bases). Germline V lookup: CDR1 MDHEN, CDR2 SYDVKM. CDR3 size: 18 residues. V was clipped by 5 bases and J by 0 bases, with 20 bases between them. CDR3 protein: CASSPRQVFSYSNQPQHF. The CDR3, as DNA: TGTGCCAGCAGTCCCCGACAGGTCTTCTCTTATAGCAATCAGCCCCAGCATTTT.

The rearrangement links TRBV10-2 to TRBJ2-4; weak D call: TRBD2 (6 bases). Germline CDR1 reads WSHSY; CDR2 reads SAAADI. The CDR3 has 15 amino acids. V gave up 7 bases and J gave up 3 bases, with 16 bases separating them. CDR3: CASKEGEEVKNIQYF. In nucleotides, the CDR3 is TGCGCCAGCAAGGAGGGTGAAGAGGTCAAAAACATTCAGTACTTC.

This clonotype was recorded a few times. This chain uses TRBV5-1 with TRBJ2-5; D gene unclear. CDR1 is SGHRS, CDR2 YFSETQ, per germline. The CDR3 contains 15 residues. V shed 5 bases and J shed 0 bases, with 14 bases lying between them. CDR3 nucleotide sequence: TGCGCCAGCAGATTGACCTTATGGAACCAAGAGACCCAGTACTTC. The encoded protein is CASRLTLWNQETQYF.

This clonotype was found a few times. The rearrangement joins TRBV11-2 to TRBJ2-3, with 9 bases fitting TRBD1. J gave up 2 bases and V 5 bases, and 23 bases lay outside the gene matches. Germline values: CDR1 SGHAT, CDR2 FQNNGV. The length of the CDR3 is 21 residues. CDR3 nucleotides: TGTGCCAGCAGCCCCCTTTGGGGAAACCGGGACAGGGAGAAGGACACAGATACGCAGTATTTT. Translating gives CASSPLWGNRDREKDTDTQYF. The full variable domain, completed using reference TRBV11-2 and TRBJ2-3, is EAGVAQSPRYKIIEKRQSVAFWCNPISGHATLYWYQQILGQGPKLLIQFQNNGVVDDSQLPKDRFSAERLKGVDSTLKIQPAKLEDSAVYLCASSPLWGNRDREKDTDTQYFGPGTRLTVL.

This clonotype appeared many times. CDR3 region: CSAPDPDSSNQPQHF. The CDR3 region has the DNA TGCAGTGCTCCTGACCCCGACAGTAGCAATCAGCCCCAGCATTTT. This chain joins TRBV20-1 and TRBJ1-5, with a possible D match to TRBD1 (5 bases). Trimming took off 5 bases at V and 0 bases at J, with 14 bases between the two ends. Germline loops: CDR1 DFQATT, CDR2 SNEGSKA (reference sequence). The CDR3 is made up of 15 amino acids.

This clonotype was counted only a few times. CDR3 in amino acids: CASSPQTGNTIYF. The DNA of the CDR3 is TGTGCCAGCAGTCCCCAAACAGGAAACACCATATATTTT. J is TRBJ1-3 and V is TRBV27, with D uncertain. The V and J ends lost 5 bases and 4 bases respectively, with 9 bases between them. Germline V gives CDR1 MNHEY, CDR2 SMNVEV (reference sequence). The CDR3 consists of 13 residues.

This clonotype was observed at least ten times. CDR3 region: CASRSPGGHTEAFF. CDR3 sequence (DNA): TGTGCCAGCAGATCCCCCGGGGGGCACACTGAAGCTTTCTTT. The chain uses TRBV12-3 or TRBV12-4 and TRBJ1-1; tentative D call: TRBD1 (6 bases). CDR3 size: 14 residues. V was cut by 6 bases and J by 3 bases, with 14 bases left in between.

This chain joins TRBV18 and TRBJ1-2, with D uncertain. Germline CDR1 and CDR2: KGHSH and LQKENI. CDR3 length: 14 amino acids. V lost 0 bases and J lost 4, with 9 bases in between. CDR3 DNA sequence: TGTGCCAGCTCACCACCGAAACGCGGCTATGGCTACACCTTC. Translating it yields CASSPPKRGYGYTF.

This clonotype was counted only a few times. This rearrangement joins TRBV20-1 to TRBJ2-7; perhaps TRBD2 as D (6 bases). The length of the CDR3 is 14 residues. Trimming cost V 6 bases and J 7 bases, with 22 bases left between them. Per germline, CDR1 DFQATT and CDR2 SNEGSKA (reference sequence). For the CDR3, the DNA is TGCAGTGCAAACCCGGGACTTCTAAAAGAGGAGCAGTACGTC. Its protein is CSANPGLLKEEQYV.

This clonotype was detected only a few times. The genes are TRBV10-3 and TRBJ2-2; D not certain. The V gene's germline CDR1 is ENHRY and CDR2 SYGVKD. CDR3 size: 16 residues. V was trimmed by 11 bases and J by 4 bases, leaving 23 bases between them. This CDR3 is CALSDTKAVTTGELFF. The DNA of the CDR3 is TGTGCCCTGTCAGATACTAAGGCCGTAACCACCGGGGAGCTGTTTTTT.

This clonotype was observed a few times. The CDR3 sequence: CASSLAPGVTEAFF. In nucleotides, the CDR3 is TGCGCCAGCAGCTTGGCCCCAGGGGTCACTGAAGCTTTCTTT. The chain couples TRBV5-1 to TRBJ1-1; tentatively, D is TRBD1 (6 bases). Per germline, CDR1 SGHRS and CDR2 YFSETQ. The CDR3 contains 14 residues. Trimming pared 0 bases from V and 4 bases from J, leaving 10 bases between.

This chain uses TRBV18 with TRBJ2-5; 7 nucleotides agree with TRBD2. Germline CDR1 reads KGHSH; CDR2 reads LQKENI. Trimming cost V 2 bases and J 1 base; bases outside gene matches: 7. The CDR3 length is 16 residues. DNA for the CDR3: TGTGCCAGCTCACCAGGGAGGGGACGATCCCAAGAGACCCAGTACTTC. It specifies CASSPGRGRSQETQYF.

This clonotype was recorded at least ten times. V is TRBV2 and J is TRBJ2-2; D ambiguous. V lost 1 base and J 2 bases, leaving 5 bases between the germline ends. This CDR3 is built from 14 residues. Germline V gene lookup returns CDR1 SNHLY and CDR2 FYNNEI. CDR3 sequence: CASSEGGNTGELFF. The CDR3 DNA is TGTGCCAGCAGTGAAGGGGGAAACACCGGGGAGCTGTTTTTT.

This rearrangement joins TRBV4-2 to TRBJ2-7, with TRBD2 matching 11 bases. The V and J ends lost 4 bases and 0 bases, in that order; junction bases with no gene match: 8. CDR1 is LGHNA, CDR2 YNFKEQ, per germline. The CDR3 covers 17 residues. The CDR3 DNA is TGTGCCAGCAGCCCAGACTTGGGGACTAGCGGCTCCTACGAGCAGTACGTC. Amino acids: CASSPDLGTSGSYEQYV.

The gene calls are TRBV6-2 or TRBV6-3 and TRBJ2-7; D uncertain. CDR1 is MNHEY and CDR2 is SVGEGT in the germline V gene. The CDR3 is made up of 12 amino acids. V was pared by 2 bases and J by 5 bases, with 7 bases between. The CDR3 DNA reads TGTGCCAGCAGTTACGGAAACCACGAGCAGTACGTC. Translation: CASSYGNHEQYV.

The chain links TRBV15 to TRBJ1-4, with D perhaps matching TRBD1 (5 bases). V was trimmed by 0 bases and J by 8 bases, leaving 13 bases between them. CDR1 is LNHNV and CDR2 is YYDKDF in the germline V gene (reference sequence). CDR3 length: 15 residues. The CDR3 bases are TGTGCCACCAGCAGAGATCGGCAGGGCGGAGAAAAACTGTTTTTT. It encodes CATSRDRQGGEKLFF.

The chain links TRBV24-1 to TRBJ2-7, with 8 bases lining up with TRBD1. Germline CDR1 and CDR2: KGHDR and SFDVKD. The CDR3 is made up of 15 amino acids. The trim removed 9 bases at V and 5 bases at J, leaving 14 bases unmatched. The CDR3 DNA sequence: TGTGCCACCGGGACAGGAAGGGGAATCGGGAACGAGCAGTACGTC. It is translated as CATGTGRGIGNEQYV.

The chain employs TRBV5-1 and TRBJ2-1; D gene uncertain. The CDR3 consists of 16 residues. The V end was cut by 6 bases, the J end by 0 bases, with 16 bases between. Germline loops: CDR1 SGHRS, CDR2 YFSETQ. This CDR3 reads CASTHLGQSSYNEQFF. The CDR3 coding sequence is TGCGCCAGCACTCACTTGGGCCAGAGCTCCTACAATGAGCAGTTCTTC.

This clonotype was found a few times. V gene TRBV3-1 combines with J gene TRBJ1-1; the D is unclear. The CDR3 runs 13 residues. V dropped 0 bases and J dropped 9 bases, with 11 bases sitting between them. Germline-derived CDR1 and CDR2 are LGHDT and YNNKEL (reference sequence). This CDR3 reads CASSQDSGVQAFF. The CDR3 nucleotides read TGTGCCAGCAGCCAAGATAGTGGGGTTCAAGCTTTCTTT. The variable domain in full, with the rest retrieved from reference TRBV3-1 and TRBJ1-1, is DTAVSQTPKYLVTQMGNDKSIKCEQNLGHDTMYWYKQDSKKFLKIMFSYNNKELIINETVPNRFSPKSPDKAHLNLHINSLELGDSAVYFCASSQDSGVQAFFGQGTRLTVV.

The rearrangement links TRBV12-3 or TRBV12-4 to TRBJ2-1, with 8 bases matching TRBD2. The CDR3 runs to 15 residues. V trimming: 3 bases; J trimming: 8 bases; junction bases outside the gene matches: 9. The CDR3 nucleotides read TGTGCCAGCAGTTTCCCCGGGAGGGCCGGAGATGAGCAGTTCTTC. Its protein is CASSFPGRAGDEQFF.

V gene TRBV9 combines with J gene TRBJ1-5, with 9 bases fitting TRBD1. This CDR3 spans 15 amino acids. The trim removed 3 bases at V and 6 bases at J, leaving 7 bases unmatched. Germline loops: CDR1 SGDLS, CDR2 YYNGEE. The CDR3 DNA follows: TGTGCCAGCAGCGAAGGACAGGGGAACGCTCAGCCCCAGCATTTT. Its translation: CASSEGQGNAQPQHF.

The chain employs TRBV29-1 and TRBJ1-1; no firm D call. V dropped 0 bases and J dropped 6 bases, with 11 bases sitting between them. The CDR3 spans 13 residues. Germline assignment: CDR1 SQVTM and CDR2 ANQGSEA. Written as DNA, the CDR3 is TGCAGCGTTGAAGAACCGGGATCGGCTGAAGCTTTCTTT. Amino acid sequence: CSVEEPGSAEAFF.

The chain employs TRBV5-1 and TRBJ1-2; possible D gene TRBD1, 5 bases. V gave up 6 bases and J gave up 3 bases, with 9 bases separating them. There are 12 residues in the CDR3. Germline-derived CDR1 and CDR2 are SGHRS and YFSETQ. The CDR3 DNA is TGCGCCAGCAAGCGGGGCGACTATGGCTACACCTTC. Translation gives CASKRGDYGYTF.

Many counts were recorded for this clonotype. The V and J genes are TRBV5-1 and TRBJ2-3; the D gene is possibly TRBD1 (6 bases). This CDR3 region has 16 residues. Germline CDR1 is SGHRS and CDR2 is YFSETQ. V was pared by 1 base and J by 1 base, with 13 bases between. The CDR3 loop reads CASSLQLPGGTDTQYF. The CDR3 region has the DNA TGCGCCAGCAGCTTGCAGCTCCCAGGGGGCACAGATACGCAGTATTTT.

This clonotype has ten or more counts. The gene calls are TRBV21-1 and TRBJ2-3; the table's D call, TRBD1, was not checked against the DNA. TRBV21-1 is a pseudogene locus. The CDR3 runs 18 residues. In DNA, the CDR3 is TGTGCCAGCAGCAAAGGGGCGTCACAGGGGAGGTTGTTTGATACGCAGTATTTT. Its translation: CASSKGASQGRLFDTQYF.

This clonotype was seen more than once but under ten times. CDR3 protein: CASSLIGDRSYEQYF. CDR3 sequence (DNA): TGTGCCAGCAGCCTGATCGGGGATCGCTCCTACGAGCAGTACTTC. The chain links TRBV9 to TRBJ2-7; a weak D match, TRBD2 (5 bases). Per germline, CDR1 SGDLS and CDR2 YYNGEE. With 4 bases removed from V and 0 bases from J, the gap between germline ends came to 14 bases. The CDR3 loop spans 15 amino acids.

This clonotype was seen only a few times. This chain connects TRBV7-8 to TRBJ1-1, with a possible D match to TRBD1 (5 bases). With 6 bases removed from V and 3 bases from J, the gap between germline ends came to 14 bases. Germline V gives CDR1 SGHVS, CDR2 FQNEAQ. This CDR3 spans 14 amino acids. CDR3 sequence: CASSVGPGDTEAFF. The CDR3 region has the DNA TGTGCCAGCAGTGTGGGCCCGGGGGACACTGAAGCTTTCTTT.

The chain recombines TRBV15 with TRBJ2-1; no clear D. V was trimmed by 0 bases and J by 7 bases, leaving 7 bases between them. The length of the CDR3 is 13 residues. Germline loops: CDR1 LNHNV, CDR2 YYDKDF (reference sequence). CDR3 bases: TGTGCCACCAGCAGAGATTTCCTAAATGAGCAGTTCTTC. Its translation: CATSRDFLNEQFF.

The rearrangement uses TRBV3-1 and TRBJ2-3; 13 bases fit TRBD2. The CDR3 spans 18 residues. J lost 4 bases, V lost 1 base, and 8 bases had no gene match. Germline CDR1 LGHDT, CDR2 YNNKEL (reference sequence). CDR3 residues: CASSQAPPGLAGSDTQYF. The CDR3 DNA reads TGTGCCAGCAGCCAAGCCCCCCCGGGACTAGCGGGATCAGATACGCAGTATTTT.

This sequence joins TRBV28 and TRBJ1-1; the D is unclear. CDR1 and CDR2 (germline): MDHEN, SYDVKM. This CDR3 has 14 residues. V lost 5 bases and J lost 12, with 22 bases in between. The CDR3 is CASSPQASHTKSFF. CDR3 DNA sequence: TGTGCCAGCAGTCCGCAAGCTTCACATACCAAGTCTTTCTTT.

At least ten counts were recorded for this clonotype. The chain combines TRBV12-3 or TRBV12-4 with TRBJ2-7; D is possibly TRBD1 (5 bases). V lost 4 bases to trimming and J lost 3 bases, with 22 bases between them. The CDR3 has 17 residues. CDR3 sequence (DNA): TGTGCCAGCAGTTCCGGGCAGACAGTCCCTCTTGGCTACGAGCAGTACTTC. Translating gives CASSSGQTVPLGYEQYF.